This record looks at one T cell receptor beta chain sequence and its context. The antigen it recognizes is unknown. Base qualities are not at hand, and no much larger clone is one base apart. This record belongs to a study of blood T cell repertoires in COVID-19 (dated by TCRdb to between 2020 and 2021). For context, the study as a whole: Samples covering the acute and convalescent phases of COVID-19 were provided by collaborators in the United States, Italy and Spain. A de-identified subject ID, COVID-19 status, age in years and sex were almost always included in the sample metadata. The repertoires were released in a freely available public database meant as a resource for research on the immune response to SARS-CoV-2. Deeply sampled blood TCRbeta repertoires from subjects exposed to, actively infected with, or recovered from COVID-19 were included in the dataset. The samples were drawn from the first 160 participants of the ongoing ImmuneRACE study and from 1,254 subjects provided by 6 global collaborators. The prospective study material was composed of cDNA or gDNA derived from T cells, B-cell-depleted T cells, or PBMCs. Where available, HLA class I and class II types were taken from metadata supplied by the sample provider and were not determined by assay-based typing. What the research found in general, with its limitations: The amount of clinical and demographic metadata varied by source and participant and was provided uncurated.

TCRbeta CDR3 regions were amplified from genomic DNA by means of the immunoSEQ Assay, a bias-controlled multiplex PCR. The published analysis was carried out like this. The number of nucleated cells in each sample was estimated from the amplification of reference gene primers within the assay. Sequence reads were collapsed and filtered to measure the absolute abundance of every unique TCRbeta CDR3 rearrangement. For each sample, productive Simpson clonality was calculated as the square root of Simpson's diversity index across productive rearrangements. TCRdb's version of the immuneACCESS table is confined to in-frame rearrangements and falls short of the full clone set. An unresolved V gene accounts for under half of the shortfall where checked; the remainder is of unknown origin. That table is the source of V, J and clone size, and D and trimming were worked out from the DNA. A total of 35,000 to 50,000 clones appear in this sample, about 85% of them only once. The ten largest clones take up approximately 4.1% of the sample.

Each collaborating institution followed its own protocols to collect whole blood in K2EDTA tubes. For TCRbeta analysis, collaborators shipped samples as frozen whole blood, isolated PBMCs, or DNA extracted from either of those sample types. Material: peripheral blood. This receptor was identified in a man aged 55 to 70 with acute or convalescent COVID-19.

The CDR3 reads as follows: CASSIAGGGRPNNEQFF. The nucleotide sequence reads as follows: TGCGCCAGCAGCATTGCCGGCGGGGGGCGTCCTAACAATGAGCAGTTCTTC. The chain couples TRBV5-1 to TRBJ2-1; TRBD2 matches 8 bases in the middle. For CDR1 and CDR2, the germline V gene lists SGHRS and YFSETQ. CDR3 length: 17 amino acids, cysteine to phenylalanine. Only the CDR3 region is kept as DNA, spanning 51 bases read in frame from base 1. V lost 4 bases and J lost 5 bases, and the count of bases not matched to a germline gene is 14.